This is a list of T cell receptor beta chains from one sample in a study of cytomegalovirus exposure and HLA in healthy donors. Repertoires were generated with immunoSEQ multiplex PCR, while TCRdb's copy carries only in-frame clones and drops some. The table includes approximately 160,000 clones, 80% to 90% detected once. What was sequenced was PBMCs. Receptor source: a girl under 18 in good health and CMV-seropositive. CDR3s include the opening cysteine and the closing phenylalanine or tryptophan. D genes are given only for firm matches. Clone size appears in some rows only: once, few, many, or a class for an expanded clone.

clone_size	v_call	d_call	j_call	cdr3_nt	cdr3_aa
few	TRBV11-1	-	TRBJ1-1	TGTGCCAGCAGCTCGGACAGTTGGACTGAAGCTTTCTTT	CASSSDSWTEAFF
-	TRBV5-1	-	TRBJ1-4	TGCGCCAGCAGCTTGGTGCCGGAGAATGAAAAACTGTTTTTT	CASSLVPENEKLFF
-	TRBV5-1	TRBD1	TRBJ2-7	TGCGCCAGCAGCTTACCGGGACAGGGTTACGAGCAGTACTTC	CASSLPGQGYEQYF
-	TRBV27	TRBD1	TRBJ1-2	TGTGCCAGCAGTTTAAGGACAGGGCACTATGGCTACACCTTC	CASSLRTGHYGYTF
-	TRBV11-1	-	TRBJ1-5	TGTGCCAGCAGCCGGGGGGGGCAAAATCAGCCCCAGCATTTT	CASSRGGQNQPQHF
-	TRBV6-5	-	TRBJ2-7	TGTGCCAGCAGAAAAACCAGGGTTATGGGCGAGCAGTACTTC	CASRKTRVMGEQYF
-	TRBV19	TRBD1	TRBJ2-2	TGTGCCAGTACGAGGACAGGGGGCGCCGGGGAGCTGTTTTTT	CASTRTGGAGELFF
once	TRBV5-1	TRBD1	TRBJ2-7	TGCGCCAGCAGCTTGGCCTGGGACAGTAGCTCCTACGAGCAGTACTTC	CASSLAWDSSSYEQYF
-	TRBV5-1	-	TRBJ1-2	TGCGCCAGCAGCTTCGCCAGGGAGGACTATGGCTACACCTTC	CASSFAREDYGYTF
-	TRBV18	-	TRBJ1-3	TGTGCCAGCTCACTGCAGAGGAAGACCCTGAGGAGAAACACCATATATTTT	CASSLQRKTLRRNTIYF
-	TRBV5-6	-	TRBJ1-2	TGTGCCAGCAGCTTGGGAGTGGTACCTATCTACACCTTC	CASSLGVVPIYTF
-	TRBV7-9	-	TRBJ1-1	TGTGCCAGCAGCTTAACCCTACCGGGGAACACTGAAGCTTTCTTT	CASSLTLPGNTEAFF
few	TRBV28	TRBD1	TRBJ2-2	TGTGCCAGCAGTTTATTGGACAGGGCGCTGGGGGAGCTGTTTTTT	CASSLLDRALGELFF
once	TRBV9	-	TRBJ2-2	TGTGCCAGCAGGGTACGACAGAACACCGGGGAGCTGTTTTTT	CASRVRQNTGELFF
-	TRBV29-1	-	TRBJ1-5	TGCAGCGTTGATTACAACGGGCAGCCCCAGCATTTT	CSVDYNGQPQHF
-	TRBV19	-	TRBJ1-1	TGTGCCAGTAGCCCGACAGTTATGAACACTGAAGCTTTCTTT	CASSPTVMNTEAFF
-	TRBV19	TRBD1	TRBJ1-1	TGTGCCAGTAGTAGGGACAGGGTGAACACTGAAGCTTTCTTT	CASSRDRVNTEAFF
-	TRBV9	-	TRBJ2-5	TGTGCCAGCGAGGGAAGCGGTCGAAAGACCCAGTACTTC	CASEGSGRKTQYF
-	TRBV7-9	-	TRBJ2-5	TGTGCCAGCAGCTTGAAGGAACTACCCCCACGAGAGACCCAGTACTTC	CASSLKELPPRETQYF
-	TRBV6-4	-	TRBJ2-2	TGTGCCAGCAGTGGGGCAGATAACACCGGGGAGCTGTTTTTT	CASSGADNTGELFF
-	TRBV4-1	-	TRBJ1-2	TGCGCCAGCAGCCAAGTTCTAGGGGAGGACTATGGCTACACCTTC	CASSQVLGEDYGYTF
-	TRBV7-3	TRBD2	TRBJ2-1	TGTGCCAGCAGCTTCGGGACTAGCGGGGGGGCCGGTGAGCAGTTCTTC	CASSFGTSGGAGEQFF
-	TRBV27	TRBD1	TRBJ1-2	TGTGCCAGCAGTCCCCGGGGCGGACAGGGTGCCAACTATGGCTACACCTTC	CASSPRGGQGANYGYTF
-	TRBV6-1	-	TRBJ1-3	TGTGCCAGCAGAAGAGAGACAGCGCACTATTTT	CASRRETAHYF
few	TRBV6-6	-	TRBJ1-6	TGTGCCAGCAGTTACTCGTTAAATTCACCCCTCCACTTT	CASSYSLNSPLHF
-	TRBV28	-	TRBJ2-7	TGTGCCAGCAGTTCCACCCCTGGAGCTGGGGAGCAGTACTTC	CASSSTPGAGEQYF
-	TRBV2	-	TRBJ2-6	TGTGCCAGCAGCGAAGTAACTTTCTCCTCTGGGGCCAACGTCCTGACTTTC	CASSEVTFSSGANVLTF
-	TRBV6-5	TRBD1	TRBJ1-3	TGTGCCAGCAGTCTGACAGGGACTGGAAACACCATATATTTT	CASSLTGTGNTIYF
-	TRBV6-5	-	TRBJ1-2	TGTGCCAGCAGCCACCCTTTTGGGGGCTCCTATGGCTACACCTTC	CASSHPFGGSYGYTF
-	TRBV7-6	-	TRBJ1-3	TGTGCCAGCAGCTTAGCGTTGAGATCTTCTGGAAACACCATATATTTT	CASSLALRSSGNTIYF
few	TRBV6-1	-	TRBJ2-6	TGTGCCAGCAGCGGACAGCACTCTGGGGCCAACGTCCTGACTTTC	CASSGQHSGANVLTF
-	TRBV5-1	-	TRBJ2-7	TGCGCCAGCACCCTTGGTGGCCTTATCTACGAGCAGTACTTC	CASTLGGLIYEQYF
once	TRBV5-1	TRBD1	TRBJ2-1	TGCGCCAGCAGCCTTAGACAGGGGCCCGACAATGAGCAGTTCTTC	CASSLRQGPDNEQFF
-	TRBV19	-	TRBJ1-6	TGTGCCAGTAGTTGGGAGAGTAATTCACCCCTCCACTTT	CASSWESNSPLHF
once	TRBV6-1	-	TRBJ2-7	TGTGCCGGCTGGGGACAAAACTACGAGCAGTACTTC	CAGWGQNYEQYF
-	TRBV6-5	TRBD2	TRBJ2-7	TGTGCCAGCAGAAATAGCGGGGAGGCCTTGGACGAGCAGTACTTC	CASRNSGEALDEQYF
-	TRBV13	TRBD1	TRBJ2-7	TGTGCCAGCAGCTTAAGTTTCCCGGGACAGTCTTTGGGCGAGCAGTACTTC	CASSLSFPGQSLGEQYF
-	TRBV6-6	TRBD2	TRBJ2-3	TGTGCCAGCAGTTTTGGGACTAGCAAGGATACGCAGTATTTT	CASSFGTSKDTQYF
-	TRBV6-5	TRBD1	TRBJ1-3	TGTGCCAGCAGTTTGGGACAGCGCTCTGGAAACACCATATATTTT	CASSLGQRSGNTIYF
-	TRBV5-1	TRBD2	TRBJ2-5	TGCGCCAGCAGCTTGGCCGGGGGGGGATCAACCCAAGAGACCCAGTACTTC	CASSLAGGGSTQETQYF
-	TRBV2	-	TRBJ1-2	TGTGCCAGCAGTGAAGCGCTTCGGGGAGGGGCGCTGATACTTGGCTACACCTTC	CASSEALRGGALILGYTF
-	TRBV29-1	-	TRBJ1-2	TGCAGCGTTGAAGATCGCAGGGAGGACTATGGCTACACCTTC	CSVEDRREDYGYTF
-	TRBV7-9	-	TRBJ1-5	TGTGCCAGCTCCGGAGACAGATTTGGCAATCAGCCCCAGCATTTT	CASSGDRFGNQPQHF
-	TRBV19	TRBD2	TRBJ2-3	TGTGCCAGTAGCTGGCGGGGGGGCCTCGATACGCAGTATTTT	CASSWRGGLDTQYF
-	TRBV5-1	-	TRBJ1-3	TGCGCCAGCAGCCCGGAGGACAGCTCTGGAAACACCATATATTTT	CASSPEDSSGNTIYF
-	TRBV11-1	TRBD1	TRBJ1-2	TGTGCCAGCAGCCCGGAGACAGGGATGAGGATGTATGGCTACACCTTC	CASSPETGMRMYGYTF
few	TRBV6-5	TRBD1	TRBJ1-5	TGTGCCAGCAGTTACTCCTGGACAGGGGAACAGCCCCAGCATTTT	CASSYSWTGEQPQHF
-	TRBV5-1	-	TRBJ2-3	TGCGCCAGCAGCCTCCAGCGGGGCACAGATACGCAGTATTTT	CASSLQRGTDTQYF
few	TRBV18	-	TRBJ2-7	TGTGCCAGCTCACCCTTACCGGGATTACCCTACGAGCAGTACTTC	CASSPLPGLPYEQYF
-	TRBV18	-	TRBJ1-1	TGTGCCAGCTCACCGAAGAACACCCCGAACACTGAAGCTTTCTTT	CASSPKNTPNTEAFF
-	TRBV19	-	TRBJ2-7	TGTGCCAGTAGTATAGGGCGGGGAGGCTCCTACGAGCAGTACTTC	CASSIGRGGSYEQYF
-	TRBV4-1	-	TRBJ2-1	TGCGCCAGCAGCCAAAACCGGGACACGGATTGGGTCTTC	CASSQNRDTDWVF